The text below deals with one TCR beta chain. Its specificity is not known. This record belongs to a study of OX40 agonist ivuxolimab in advanced cancers. On the study more broadly: Ivuxolimab, an agonistic anti-OX40 (CD134) antibody, was given to patients.

Method: immunoSEQ multiplex PCR; TCRdb's copy keeps in-frame clones and lacks some. The profile covers some 64,000 clones, with approximately 89% appearing a single time and about 17% taken by the ten largest. A history of autoimmune disease or systemic immunosuppression excluded patients. The CDR3 totals 14 residues. Trimming removed 3 bases from V and 5 bases from J; junction bases left unmatched: 5. The germline V gene has CDR1 SGDLS and CDR2 YYNGEE. The study's findings and limits: Low normalized T-cell clonal expansion also characterized some of the nonresponders. Clonal expansion was among the lowest in partial responders at 0.1-3.0 mg/kg, especially CD8+.

V gene TRBV9 combines with J gene TRBJ2-3, with 8 positions matching TRBD2. The clonotype was recovered from an adult with an advanced solid tumor such as melanoma, head and neck, liver or kidney cancer. This specimen was CD4+ or CD8+ T cells sorted from blood, taken in a trial of the OX40 agonist ivuxolimab. The CDR3 nucleotides read TGTGCCAGCAGCGGAAGAGCGGGGGAAGATACGCAGTATTTT. Protein: CASSGRAGEDTQYF.